These 13 T cell receptor beta chains originate from one sample sequenced in a study of CD8+ T cells in alopecia areata. Once RNA had been extracted, it was reverse transcribed into cDNA to act as the sequencing template. Profiling relied on immunoSEQ multiplex PCR, and the TCRdb table lists in-frame clones only, not all of them. The repertoire holds over 150,000 clones, with 56% as singletons. Sequencing input: CD8+ T cells sorted from blood. These receptors came from a human donor in good health.

The chain combines TRBV30 with TRBJ2-3; D might be TRBD2 (5 bases). CDR3 length: 12 residues. Trimming shortened V by 5 bases and J by 0 bases, and 6 bases separated the two germline ends. The V gene's germline CDR1 is GTSNPN and CDR2 SVGIG (reference sequence). The CDR3 sequence is CAWAGSTDTQYF. CDR3 sequence (DNA): TGTGCCTGGGCGGGTAGCACAGATACGCAGTATTTT.

This rearrangement joins TRBV27 to TRBJ2-7; 12 nucleotides match TRBD1. The CDR3 consists of 15 residues. Germline CDR1 is MNHEY and CDR2 is SMNVEV (reference sequence). Trimming took 10 bases from V and 4 from J; bases not matched to a gene: 11. The CDR3 sequence: CATRRGDRGLYEQYF. For the CDR3, the DNA is TGTGCCACCCGGAGGGGGGACAGGGGGCTATACGAGCAGTACTTC.

The chain carries TRBV5-4 and TRBJ2-2; D might be TRBD1 (5 bases). The germline V and J ends were trimmed by 0 bases and 9 bases, with 12 bases remaining between them. Per germline, CDR1 SGHNT and CDR2 YYREEE (reference sequence). This CDR3 comprises 14 residues. The CDR3 spells CASSLEGPGRELFF. DNA of the CDR3: TGTGCCAGCAGCTTGGAGGGGCCTGGCCGGGAGCTGTTTTTT.

This clone was observed a few times. J is TRBJ2-7 and V is TRBV7-9, with D tentatively TRBD1 (6 bases). Deletions cut 4 bases from V and 2 bases from J, with 9 bases between. The germline gives CDR1 SEHNR, CDR2 FQNEAQ (reference sequence). The CDR3 has 13 amino acids. The CDR3 protein is CASSYGQTYEQYF. The CDR3 bases are TGTGCCAGCAGCTACGGACAGACCTACGAGCAGTACTTC.

This clone was recorded a few times. The CDR3: CSVADRLNTIYF. The CDR3 DNA reads as TGCAGCGTCGCCGACAGGTTAAACACCATATATTTT. The rearrangement joins TRBV29-1 to TRBJ1-3, with D perhaps matching TRBD1 (6 bases). V lost 6 bases, J lost 6 bases, and 12 bases lay in between. Germline V gives CDR1 SQVTM, CDR2 ANQGSEA. The length of the CDR3 is 12 residues. Full variable domain (missing parts from reference TRBV29-1 and TRBJ1-3): SAVISQKPSRDICQRGTSLTIQCQVDSQVTMMFWYRQQPGQSLTLIATANQGSEATYESGFVIDKFPISRPNLTFSTLTVSNMSPEDSSIYLCSVADRLNTIYFGEGSWLTVV.

This chain's CDR3 is CASSGRDRVGAPFF. The CDR3 nucleotides read TGTGCCAGCAGCGGCCGGGACAGGGTGGGCGCGCCTTTCTTT. The gene calls are TRBV9 and TRBJ1-1; 9 bases agree with TRBD1. This CDR3 is 14 amino acids long. With V trimmed by 3 bases and J by 12 bases, 12 bases remained unmatched. CDR1 and CDR2 from the germline V gene are SGDLS and YYNGEE.

In its sample, this clone was seen a few times. The chain recombines TRBV10-3 with TRBJ2-7; 12 nucleotides line up with TRBD2. Trimming took 4 bases from V and 4 from J; bases not matched to a gene: 2. CDR1 and CDR2 from the germline V gene are ENHRY and SYGVKD. The CDR3 consists of 14 residues. CDR3 coding DNA: TGTGCCATCAGTGTCACTAGCGGGGGGTACGAGCAGTACTTC. It is translated as CAISVTSGGYEQYF.

The chain links TRBV2 to TRBJ1-5; a weak D match, TRBD1 (6 bases). This CDR3 spans 13 amino acids. Germline V gives CDR1 SNHLY, CDR2 FYNNEI. The germline V and J ends were trimmed by 8 bases and 3 bases, with 11 bases remaining between them. CDR3 protein: CASHDRLNQPQHF. The CDR3 bases are TGTGCCAGCCATGACAGGCTCAATCAGCCCCAGCATTTT.

V is TRBV5-1 and J is TRBJ2-1, with D maybe TRBD1 (6 bases). Germline CDR1 and CDR2: SGHRS and YFSETQ. V shed 3 bases and J shed 10 bases, with 11 bases lying between them. This CDR3 is 12 amino acids long. In DNA, the CDR3 is TGCGCCAGCAGCTCCACAGGGATGGAGCAGTTCTTC. Encoded protein: CASSSTGMEQFF. The variable domain in full, with the rest retrieved from reference TRBV5-1 and TRBJ2-1, is KAGVTQTPRYLIKTRGQQVTLSCSPISGHRSVSWYQQTPGQGLQFLFEYFSETQRNKGNFPGRFSGRQFSNSRSEMNVSTLELGDSALYLCASSSTGMEQFFGPGTRLTVL.

This chain links TRBV29-1 with TRBJ1-2, with D maybe TRBD1 (6 bases). Germline loops: CDR1 SQVTM, CDR2 ANQGSEA. Trimming took 1 base from V and 4 from J, leaving 16 bases between them. The CDR3 has 15 amino acids. The CDR3 is CSVEVLDRMGYGYTF. The CDR3 coding sequence is TGCAGCGTTGAAGTCCTAGACAGGATGGGCTATGGCTACACCTTC.

The V and J genes are TRBV27 and TRBJ1-1; D not resolved. The CDR3 spans 13 residues. Trimming removed 5 bases at V and 0 bases at J, with 7 bases between. Germline V gives CDR1 MNHEY, CDR2 SMNVEV (reference sequence). CDR3 sequence reads: CASSRTLNTEAFF. The CDR3, as DNA: TGTGCCAGCAGTCGCACACTGAACACTGAAGCTTTCTTT.

The gene calls are TRBV6-1 and TRBJ2-6, with D unclear. This CDR3 has 16 amino acids. Trimming left V 4 bases short and J 0 bases short, with 10 bases between. CDR1 is MNHNS, CDR2 SASEGT, per germline. CDR3 nucleotide sequence: TGTGCCAGCAGTGCCTCGGGTGGCTCTGGGGCCAACGTCCTGACTTTC. It codes for CASSASGGSGANVLTF.

The chain carries TRBV29-1 and TRBJ2-5; D might be TRBD2 (6 bases). The V end lost 1 base, the J end lost 1 base, and 10 bases lay between the germline ends. The germline CDR1 and CDR2 sequences are SQVTM and ANQGSEA. This CDR3 is built from 14 residues. The CDR3, as DNA: TGCAGCGTTGAAGGGCGGGGAACCCAAGAGACCCAGTACTTC. This translates into CSVEGRGTQETQYF.